This T cell receptor (beta chain) came from a study of cytomegalovirus exposure and HLA in healthy donors. The CDR3 runs to 17 residues. J gave up 4 bases and V 3 bases, and 10 bases lay outside the gene matches. CDR1 is SGDLS and CDR2 is YYNGEE in the germline V gene. Researchers ran the PCR with 60 Vbeta and 13 Jbeta primers. As handled by the study authors: In a later analysis, approximately 80 million unique TCR beta chains included roughly 11 million shared by two or more donors. This table comes from immunoSEQ multiplex PCR, and its TCRdb copy is limited to in-frame clones, with some not included. Clonal size and the V and J genes are those of that table, whereas D and trimming came from the DNA. Of some 110,000 clones listed, about 80% are singletons. Study conclusions and caveats: Sequencing depth roughly uniform across donors was assumed in presence/absence analyses.

This clone was seen a handful of times. Its antigen remains unknown. The chain links TRBV9 to TRBJ2-5; 12 nucleotides align to TRBD2. Sequencing was performed on PBMCs. This clonotype was obtained from a woman younger than 35 in good health and CMV-seropositive. The chain's CDR3 is CASSDPTSGSLAETQYF. In nucleotides, the CDR3 is TGTGCCAGCAGCGACCCGACTAGCGGGAGTCTTGCAGAGACCCAGTACTTC.